This note documents a single T cell receptor (beta chain) sequence. The data were taken from a study of OX40 agonist ivuxolimab in advanced cancers. Overall study context: Every 2 weeks, ivuxolimab was infused into the patients intravenously at between 0.01 and 10 mg/kg. Averaging about 60 years in age, with a range of 23 to 79, the cohort was about 86% male.

Profiled with immunoSEQ multiplex PCR; TCRdb holds only in-frame clones, not every one. The sample consists of some 69,000 clones, roughly 90% of them appearing once. Germline V gene lookup returns CDR1 MNHNS and CDR2 SASEGT. Losses at the gene ends were 6 bases for V and 5 bases for J; bases not matched to a gene: 5. CDR3 size: 14 residues. This TCR derives from an adult with an advanced solid tumor such as melanoma, head and neck, liver or kidney cancer. Sequences were derived from CD4+ or CD8+ T cells sorted from blood, sampled in a trial of the OX40 agonist ivuxolimab. The V and J genes are TRBV6-1 and TRBJ2-7; TRBD1 matches at 12 bases. The CDR3 sequence: CASRGQGAVHEQYF. In DNA, the CDR3 is TGTGCCAGCAGGGGACAGGGGGCGGTCCACGAGCAGTACTTC.